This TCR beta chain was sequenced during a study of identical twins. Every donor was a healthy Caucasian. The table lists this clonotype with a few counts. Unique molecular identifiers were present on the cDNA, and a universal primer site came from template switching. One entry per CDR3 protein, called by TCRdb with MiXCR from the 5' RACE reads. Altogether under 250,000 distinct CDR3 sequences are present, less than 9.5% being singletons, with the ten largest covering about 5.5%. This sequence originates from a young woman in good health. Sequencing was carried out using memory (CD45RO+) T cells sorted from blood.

The DNA of the CDR3 is TGTGCTAGTGGTTTGCCTCCCGGGGAGCTGTTTTTT. Translated: CASGLPPGELFF. This chain uses TRBV12-5 with TRBJ2-2, with D uncertain. Trimming pared 2 bases from V and 6 bases from J, leaving 4 bases between. This CDR3 has 12 residues. Germline-derived CDR1 and CDR2 are LGHNT and FRNRAP.